These 26 T cell receptor beta chains came from one sample sequenced in a study of shared clonotypes between healthy human individuals. The assay was immunoSEQ multiplex PCR, and TCRdb's table has in-frame clones only and misses some. The sample comprises over a million clones, approximately 78% of which are singletons, and 0.55% to 0.7% rests with the top ten. Sequenced input: memory CD4+ T cells from PBMCs. Subset here: CD45RA-negative fraction. Receptor source: a man younger than 30 in good health. Some clones in this sample may be carry-over from other donors' samples.

Here the CDR3 reads CASNRDSHPVYEQYF. CDR3 in DNA: TGTGCCAGCAACCGGGACAGCCACCCGGTCTACGAGCAGTACTTC. The chain joins TRBV2 to TRBJ2-7; 7 bases map to TRBD1. J lost 3 bases, V lost 7 bases, and 12 bases had no gene match. The CDR3 spans 15 residues. From germline, CDR1 is SNHLY and CDR2 FYNNEI.

V usage is TRBV6-6 and J usage is TRBJ2-3, with D unclear. The germline V gene encodes CDR1 MNHNY and CDR2 SVGAGI (reference sequence). V shed 2 bases and J shed 2 bases, with 8 bases lying between them. This CDR3 has 14 amino acids. The CDR3 region is CASSYNQVTDTQYF. The DNA for the CDR3 is TGTGCCAGCAGTTACAACCAGGTCACAGATACGCAGTATTTT.

This sequence joins TRBV28 and TRBJ2-2, with a possible D match to TRBD2 (5 bases). The CDR3 is made up of 15 amino acids. The germline gives CDR1 MDHEN, CDR2 SYDVKM. V lost 4 bases, J lost 9 bases, and 18 bases lay in between. CDR3 sequence reads: CASSSPPAEHRELFF. The CDR3 nucleotides are TGTGCCAGCAGTTCCCCCCCAGCGGAGCACCGGGAGCTGTTTTTT. Full variable domain (remainder filled in from reference TRBV28 and TRBJ2-2): DVKVTQSSRYLVKRTGEKVFLECVQDMDHENMFWYRQDPGLGLRLIYFSYDVKMKEKGDIPEGYSVSREKKERFSLILESASTNQTSMYLCASSSPPAEHRELFFGEGSRLTVL.

This chain joins TRBV7-2 and TRBJ1-2; no clear D gene. Between the trimmed V and J ends, which lost 6 bases and 4 bases, there was a span of 15 bases. The CDR3 length is 14 residues. Per germline, CDR1 SGHTA and CDR2 FQGNSA. CDR3 loop: CASRGPSSSYGYTF. The CDR3, as DNA: TGTGCCAGCAGAGGACCGAGCTCTTCCTATGGCTACACCTTC.

The chain has TRBV5-1 and TRBJ2-5, with a possible D match to TRBD2 (6 bases). The CDR3 consists of 14 residues. V lost 2 bases and J lost 1, with 9 bases in between. The V gene's germline CDR1 is SGHRS and CDR2 YFSETQ. The CDR3 DNA reads as TGCGCCAGCAGCTTCGGGAGACCCCAAGAGACCCAGTACTTC. It specifies CASSFGRPQETQYF.

This chain joins TRBV4-1 and TRBJ1-1; no definite D call. The V gene lost 2 bases and the J gene lost 5 bases, with 15 bases spanning the gap. The CDR3 runs to 15 residues. Germline lookup yields CDR1 MGHRA and CDR2 YSYEKL. The CDR3 DNA reads TGCGCCAGCAGCCAACTATTTTTAGGTGGGACTGAAGCTTTCTTT. This sequence encodes CASSQLFLGGTEAFF.

The chain is built from TRBV4-2 and TRBJ2-7; the D is unclear. Per the germline V gene, CDR1 is LGHNA and CDR2 is YNFKEQ. Deletions cut 0 bases from V and 2 bases from J, with 11 bases between. This CDR3 has 15 residues. CDR3 residues: CASSQDLVTPYEQYF. CDR3 in DNA: TGTGCCAGCAGCCAAGATTTGGTAACACCCTACGAGCAGTACTTC.

V and J are TRBV5-5 and TRBJ2-2; D is ambiguous. In germline, CDR1 is SGHKS, CDR2 YYEKEE (reference sequence). V dropped 0 bases and J dropped 6 bases, with 12 bases sitting between them. The CDR3 is 15 amino acids. The CDR3 loop is CASSLGVGSAGELFF. The CDR3 coding sequence is TGTGCCAGCAGCTTGGGAGTGGGCTCGGCCGGGGAGCTGTTTTTT.

The V call is TRBV25-1, the J call TRBJ1-2; TRBD1 might be the D (5 bases). Germline V gene sequence: CDR1 MGHDK, CDR2 SYGVNS. The CDR3 totals 16 residues. Deletions cut 2 bases from V and 4 bases from J, with 17 bases between. The CDR3 is CASSEGPTRDSYGYTF. The CDR3 coding sequence is TGTGCCAGCAGTGAAGGTCCTACCCGGGACTCCTATGGCTACACCTTC.

The table lists this clone with a count of one. The V and J genes are TRBV6-5 and TRBJ1-1; D remains unclear. The CDR3 has 14 residues. Germline-derived CDR1 and CDR2 are MNHEY and SVGAGI. Trimming stripped 4 bases from V and 2 bases from J, with 11 bases between. The CDR3 reads CASSSGSSNTEAFF. CDR3 nucleotides: TGTGCCAGCAGTTCGGGATCGTCTAACACTGAAGCTTTCTTT.

The chain recombines TRBV4-2 with TRBJ2-2; TRBD2 might be the D (6 bases). Per the germline V gene, CDR1 is LGHNA and CDR2 is YNFKEQ. Trimming took 1 base from V and 5 from J, leaving 14 bases between them. The CDR3 sequence is 16 residues long. The CDR3 DNA reads TGTGCCAGCAGCCAAGTGGGACTGGGTCAGACCGGGGAGCTGTTTTTT. It specifies CASSQVGLGQTGELFF.

The rearrangement links TRBV7-2 to TRBJ1-1; D is unresolved. Germline V lookup: CDR1 SGHTA, CDR2 FQGNSA. The CDR3 has 13 amino acids. Trimming took off 0 bases at V and 5 bases at J, with 7 bases between the two ends. CDR3: CASSLAEGTEAFF. CDR3 DNA sequence: TGTGCCAGCAGCTTAGCAGAAGGGACTGAAGCTTTCTTT.

The chain couples TRBV5-1 to TRBJ2-7, with D perhaps TRBD1 (6 bases). This CDR3 is 14 amino acids long. Germline assignment: CDR1 SGHRS and CDR2 YFSETQ. Trimming stripped 4 bases from V and 2 bases from J, with 13 bases between. The CDR3 sequence is CASSIGGPAYEQYF. The CDR3 bases are TGCGCCAGCAGCATAGGGGGACCCGCCTACGAGCAGTACTTC.

V is TRBV29-1 and J is TRBJ2-7; TRBD1 agrees at 9 bases. Germline CDR1 reads SQVTM; CDR2 reads ANQGSEA. The V gene end was trimmed by 4 bases and the J gene end by 1 base; junction bases not matched to a gene: 11. This CDR3 comprises 16 residues. The CDR3 nucleotides are TGCAGCGTTGGCAACACAGGGGGCGCAACTTCCTACGAGCAGTACTTC. It is translated as CSVGNTGGATSYEQYF.

The chain links TRBV7-9 to TRBJ2-7; D is undetermined. Germline CDR1 SEHNR, CDR2 FQNEAQ (reference sequence). With 1 base removed from V and 0 bases from J, the gap between germline ends came to 10 bases. The CDR3 sequence is 15 residues long. CDR3 bases: TGTGCCAGCAGCTTAGTGGACCTGGCCTCCTACGAGCAGTACTTC. This codes for CASSLVDLASYEQYF. The variable domain in full, with the rest retrieved from reference TRBV7-9 and TRBJ2-7, is DTGVSQNPRHKITKRGQNVTFRCDPISEHNRLYWYRQTLGQGPEFLTYFQNEAQLEKSRLLSDRFSAERPKGSFSTLEIQRTEQGDSAMYLCASSLVDLASYEQYFGPGTRLTVT.

The genes are TRBV7-3 and TRBJ2-1; D is unresolved. The CDR3 length is 17 residues. V dropped 0 bases and J dropped 1 base, with 13 bases sitting between them. Germline V gives CDR1 SGHTA, CDR2 FQGTGA. The CDR3 DNA sequence: TGTGCCAGCAGCTTAACGTACGGGTCCTATTCCTACAATGAGCAGTTCTTC. Amino acids: CASSLTYGSYSYNEQFF. Full variable domain (remainder filled in from reference TRBV7-3 and TRBJ2-1): GAGVSQTPSNKVTEKGKYVELRCDPISGHTALYWYRQSLGQGPEFLIYFQGTGAADDSGLPNDRFFAVRPEGSVSTLKIQRTERGDSAVYLCASSLTYGSYSYNEQFFGPGTRLTVL.

The chain joins TRBV2 to TRBJ2-1; the D gene is possibly TRBD1 (6 bases). V was clipped by 6 bases and J by 5 bases, with 11 bases between them. CDR1 is SNHLY and CDR2 is FYNNEI in the germline V gene. The CDR3 is 13 amino acids. The CDR3 is CASSTGNNNEQFF. As DNA, the CDR3 is TGTGCCAGCAGCACAGGGAACAACAATGAGCAGTTCTTC.

The chain recombines TRBV5-1 with TRBJ1-1; possibly TRBD1 for D (6 bases). The germline V gene encodes CDR1 SGHRS and CDR2 YFSETQ. CDR3 length: 14 amino acids. V shed 2 bases and J shed 4 bases, with 12 bases lying between them. CDR3 amino acids: CASSFRLQGTEAFF. In DNA form, the CDR3 reads TGCGCCAGCAGCTTCAGGTTACAGGGCACTGAAGCTTTCTTT.

On this clone itself: The same CDR3 arises from other DNA sequences in this sample as well. The chain joins TRBV19 to TRBJ2-3; D may be TRBD2 (5 bases). This CDR3 has 14 residues. V gave up 4 bases and J gave up 0 bases, with 8 bases separating them. CDR1 LNHDA and CDR2 SQIVND come from the germline V gene (reference sequence). CDR3 region: CASSTRTSTDTQYF. The CDR3 bases are TGTGCCAGTAGTACTCGGACTAGCACAGATACGCAGTATTTT.

This chain uses TRBV5-1 with TRBJ1-6; no firm D call. V was pared by 3 bases and J by 5 bases, with 9 bases between. Per germline, CDR1 SGHRS and CDR2 YFSETQ. This CDR3 contains 14 residues. CDR3 in DNA: TGCGCCAGCAGCTGGGCGGTCGATAATTCACCCCTCCACTTT. Residues: CASSWAVDNSPLHF.

This chain joins TRBV4-1 and TRBJ1-5; 8 bases map to TRBD1. CDR3 length: 15 residues. Trimming cost V 1 base and J 6 bases; bases outside gene matches: 5. CDR1 is MGHRA and CDR2 is YSYEKL in the germline V gene. CDR3 nucleotide sequence: TGCGCCAGCAGCCAAGGCAGGACAGGGAGTCAGCCCCAGCATTTT. It codes for CASSQGRTGSQPQHF.

The V call is TRBV18, the J call TRBJ2-1; D is unclear. CDR3 length: 12 residues. V lost 3 bases to trimming and J lost 10 bases, with 10 bases between them. Germline lookup yields CDR1 KGHSH and CDR2 LQKENI. CDR3 sequence (DNA): TGTGCCAGCTCACCTGCACAGACAGAGCAGTTCTTC. This gives the protein CASSPAQTEQFF.

This chain uses TRBV25-1 with TRBJ2-5; TRBD2 is a possible D gene (6 bases). CDR3 length equals 14 residues. Germline values: CDR1 MGHDK, CDR2 SYGVNS. Deletions cut 5 bases from V and 5 bases from J, with 15 bases between. The CDR3 sequence: CASSFPGGGETQYF. The CDR3, as DNA: TGTGCCAGCAGTTTTCCAGGTGGAGGGGAGACCCAGTACTTC.

V and J are TRBV6-1 and TRBJ1-1, with D perhaps matching TRBD1 (5 bases). Trimming removed 3 bases from V and 7 bases from J, with 15 bases in between. Germline loops: CDR1 MNHNS, CDR2 SASEGT. The CDR3 is 14 amino acids. CDR3 DNA: TGTGCCAGCAGTGATAGACAGAAACCCAATGAAGCTTTCTTT. Residues: CASSDRQKPNEAFF.

The rearrangement uses TRBV7-2 and TRBJ1-5, with 9 bases fitting TRBD1. The V gene's germline CDR1 is SGHTA and CDR2 FQGNSA. J was trimmed by 5 bases and V by 5 bases; bases with no gene match: 7. There are 15 residues in the CDR3. In DNA, the CDR3 is TGTGCCAGCAGCCGGGACAGGGAGGGATATCAGCCCCAGCATTTT. It is translated as CASSRDREGYQPQHF.

This clone was counted many times. V is TRBV5-1 and J is TRBJ1-2; D unclear. Between the trimmed V and J ends, which lost 4 bases and 7 bases, there was a span of 14 bases. The CDR3 contains 13 residues. Per the germline V gene, CDR1 is SGHRS and CDR2 is YFSETQ. CDR3 residues: CASSPTPESGYTF. The CDR3, as DNA: TGCGCCAGCAGCCCGACCCCGGAGAGTGGCTACACCTTC. Variable domain in full (rest from reference TRBV5-1 and TRBJ1-2): KAGVTQTPRYLIKTRGQQVTLSCSPISGHRSVSWYQQTPGQGLQFLFEYFSETQRNKGNFPGRFSGRQFSNSRSEMNVSTLELGDSALYLCASSPTPESGYTFGSGTRLTVV.